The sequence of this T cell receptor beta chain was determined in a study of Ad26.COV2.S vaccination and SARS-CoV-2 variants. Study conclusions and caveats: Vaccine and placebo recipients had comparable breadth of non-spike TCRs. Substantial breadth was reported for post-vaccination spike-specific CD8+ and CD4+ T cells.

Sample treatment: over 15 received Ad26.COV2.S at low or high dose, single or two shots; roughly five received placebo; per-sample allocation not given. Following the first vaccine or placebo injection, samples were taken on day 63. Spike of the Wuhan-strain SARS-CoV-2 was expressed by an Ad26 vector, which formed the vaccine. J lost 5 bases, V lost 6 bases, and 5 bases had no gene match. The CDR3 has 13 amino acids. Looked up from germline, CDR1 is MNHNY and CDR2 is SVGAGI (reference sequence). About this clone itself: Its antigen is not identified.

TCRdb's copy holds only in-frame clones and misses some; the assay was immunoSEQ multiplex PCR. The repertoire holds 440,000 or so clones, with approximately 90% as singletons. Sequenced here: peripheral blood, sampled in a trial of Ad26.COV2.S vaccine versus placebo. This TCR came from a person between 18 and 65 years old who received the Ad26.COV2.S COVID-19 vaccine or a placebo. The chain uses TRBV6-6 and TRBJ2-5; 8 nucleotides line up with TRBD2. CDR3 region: CASSRTSLETQYF. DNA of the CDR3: TGTGCCAGCAGCAGGACTAGCCTGGAGACCCAGTACTTC.